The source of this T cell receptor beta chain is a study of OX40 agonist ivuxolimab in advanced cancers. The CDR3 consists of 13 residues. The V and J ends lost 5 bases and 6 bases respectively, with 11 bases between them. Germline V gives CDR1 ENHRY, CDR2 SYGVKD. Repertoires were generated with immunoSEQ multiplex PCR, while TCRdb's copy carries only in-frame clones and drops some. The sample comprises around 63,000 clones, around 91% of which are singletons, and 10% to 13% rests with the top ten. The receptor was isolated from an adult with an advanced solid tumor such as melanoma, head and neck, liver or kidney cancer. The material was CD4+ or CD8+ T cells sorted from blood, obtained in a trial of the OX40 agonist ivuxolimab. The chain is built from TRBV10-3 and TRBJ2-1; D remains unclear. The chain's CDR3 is CAISTTLGNEQFF. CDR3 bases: TGTGCCATCAGTACCACTCTGGGCAATGAGCAGTTCTTC.